This TCR beta chain appears in the sequencing data of a study of shared clonotypes between healthy human individuals. Broader study findings: Clonotype sharing among donors likely depends on sequencing depth. Generally, naive subsets (rather than memory subsets) showed larger estimated richness. Non-shared clonotypes had lower generation probabilities than clonotypes shared by all four sorted-subset donors. Having only a few donors restricted how much genetic and exposure-history diversity was captured.

Concerning this clone: What it binds is unknown.

Libraries were prepared by immunoSEQ multiplex PCR; TCRdb keeps only in-frame clonotypes and omits some of them. Here the sample spans about 980,000 clones, around three quarters being singletons. Germline CDR1 MDHEN, CDR2 SYDVKM. The CDR3 spans 17 residues. The V end lost 8 bases, the J end lost 0 bases, and 17 bases lay between the germline ends. The TCR originated in a man younger than 30 in good health. The gene calls are TRBV28 and TRBJ2-6; maybe TRBD2 (6 bases). Sequencing input: memory CD4+ T cells sorted from blood. Described subset: CD45RA-negative fraction. CDR3 loop: CASGEPGGASGANVLTF. CDR3 DNA sequence: TGTGCCAGCGGGGAGCCTGGCGGGGCCTCTGGGGCCAACGTCCTGACTTTC. Using reference TRBV28 and TRBJ2-6 for the parts outside the CDR3, the full variable domain is DVKVTQSSRYLVKRTGEKVFLECVQDMDHENMFWYRQDPGLGLRLIYFSYDVKMKEKGDIPEGYSVSREKKERFSLILESASTNQTSMYLCASGEPGGASGANVLTFGAGSRLTVL.